This T cell receptor (beta chain) originates from a study of identical twins. Study-wide findings and caveats: Out-of-frame TCR alpha sharing in monozygotic twins exceeded recombination model predictions. Excess sharing between twins was weaker in beta out-of-frame sequences.

Note on this clonotype: Antigen unknown.

This CDR3 is 14 amino acids long. Trimming shortened V by 2 bases and J by 0 bases, and 6 bases separated the two germline ends. From germline, CDR1 is MNHEY and CDR2 SVGEGT. TCRdb ran MiXCR on the 5' RACE reads and lists one entry per CDR3 protein. Among about 290,000 distinct CDR3 sequences listed, more than 8% were seen once. This sample also belongs to another study, concerning yellow fever vaccine responses in identical twins. That work states: Twin vaccine T cell responses reportedly seemed partly convergent, partly personalized.

Sequences were obtained from CD8+ T cells sorted from blood. The chain carries TRBV6-2 or TRBV6-3 and TRBJ2-3; D remains ambiguous. This TCR derives from a woman younger than 30 in good health. The CDR3 DNA follows: TGTGCCAGCAGTTACGGACCGAGCACAGATACGCAGTATTTT. Translated, it gives CASSYGPSTDTQYF.